These 2 T cell receptor beta chains originate from one sample sequenced in a study of blood T cell repertoires in COVID-19. Generated by immunoSEQ multiplex PCR, the TCRdb table keeps only in-frame clones and is missing some. The table includes about 140,000 clones, roughly 90% detected once. Sequenced material: peripheral blood. The receptor set was obtained from a man aged 45 to 65 with active or convalescent COVID-19.

The sample holds one count of this clone. The rearrangement joins TRBV6-5 to TRBJ2-1; D gene ambiguous. Per the germline V gene, CDR1 is MNHEY and CDR2 is SVGAGI. V lost 6 bases to trimming and J lost 6 bases, with 12 bases between them. CDR3 length: 13 amino acids. The CDR3 DNA follows: TGTGCCAGCAGCATTGGGCTTTTCAATGAGCAGTTCTTC. This translates into CASSIGLFNEQFF.

The chain has TRBV3-1 (or the pseudogene TRBV3-2) and TRBJ2-3; 14 positions agree with TRBD2. The CDR3 is made up of 20 amino acids. With 4 bases clipped from V and 1 base from J, the junction kept 13 bases outside the gene matches. Germline values: CDR1 LGHDT, CDR2 YNNKEL (reference sequence). CDR3 sequence reads: CASSRWGLAGEQLGTDTQYF. For the CDR3, the DNA is TGTGCCAGCAGCCGGTGGGGACTAGCGGGAGAACAGTTAGGCACAGATACGCAGTATTTT.